This T cell receptor beta chain derives from a study of blood T cell repertoires in COVID-19. CDR1 and CDR2 (germline): MNHEY, SMNVEV (reference sequence). Trimming cost V 3 bases and J 8 bases; bases outside gene matches: 8. CDR3 length equals 16 residues. The protocol was immunoSEQ multiplex PCR, while the TCRdb copy is restricted to in-frame clones and leaves out a portion. The table has some 200,000 clones, 80% to 85% seen once. Sequenced sample: peripheral blood. The chain joins TRBV27 to TRBJ2-1, with 12 bases identical to TRBD2. The origin of this receptor is a woman between 25 and 40 years old who had recovered from COVID-19. The CDR3: CASSLTSGGVLDEQFF. In DNA, the CDR3 is TGTGCCAGCAGTTTGACTAGCGGGGGCGTCTTAGATGAGCAGTTCTTC.